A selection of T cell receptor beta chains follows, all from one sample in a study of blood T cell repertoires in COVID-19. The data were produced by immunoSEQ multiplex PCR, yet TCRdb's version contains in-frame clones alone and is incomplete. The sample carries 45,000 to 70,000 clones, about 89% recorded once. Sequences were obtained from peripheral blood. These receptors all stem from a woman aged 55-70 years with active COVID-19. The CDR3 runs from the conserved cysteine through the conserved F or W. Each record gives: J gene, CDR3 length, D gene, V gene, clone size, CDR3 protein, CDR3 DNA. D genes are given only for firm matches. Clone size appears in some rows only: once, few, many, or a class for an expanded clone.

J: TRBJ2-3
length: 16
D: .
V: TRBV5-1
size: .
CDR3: CASSLVGRGGTDTQYF
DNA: TGCGCCAGCAGCTTGGTTGGCAGGGGCGGGACAGATACGCAGTATTTT

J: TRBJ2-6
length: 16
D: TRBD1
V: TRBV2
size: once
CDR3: CASRRDSHSGANVLTF
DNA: TGTGCCAGCCGTCGGGACAGTCACTCTGGGGCCAACGTCCTGACTTTC

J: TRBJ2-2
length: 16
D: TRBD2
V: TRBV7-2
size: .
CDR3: CASSLVVAGSTGELFF
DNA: TGTGCCAGCAGCTTAGTTGTAGCGGGATCCACCGGGGAGCTGTTTTTT

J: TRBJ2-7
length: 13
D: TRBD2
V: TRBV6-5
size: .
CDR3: CATTLTSGYEQYF
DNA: TGTGCCACGACGTTGACTAGCGGCTACGAGCAGTACTTC

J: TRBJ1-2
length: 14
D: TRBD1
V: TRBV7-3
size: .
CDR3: CASSLGTGDYGYTF
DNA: TGTGCCAGCAGCCTCGGGACAGGCGACTATGGCTACACCTTC

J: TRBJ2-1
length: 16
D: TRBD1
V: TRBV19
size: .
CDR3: CASSLDRVGPHNEQFF
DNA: TGTGCCAGTAGTTTGGACAGGGTGGGTCCCCACAATGAGCAGTTCTTC

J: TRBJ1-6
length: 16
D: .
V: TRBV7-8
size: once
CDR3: CASSLLVGGGNSPLHF
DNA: TGTGCCAGCAGCTTATTGGTTGGGGGCGGTAATTCACCCCTCCACTTT

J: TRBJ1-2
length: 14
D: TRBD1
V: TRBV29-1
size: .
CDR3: CSVQTPGQGRGYTF
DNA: TGCAGCGTTCAAACTCCGGGACAGGGACGTGGCTACACCTTC

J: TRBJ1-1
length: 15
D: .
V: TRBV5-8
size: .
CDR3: CASSPAAGLNTEAFF
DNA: TGTGCCAGCAGCCCGGCGGCAGGGTTGAACACTGAAGCTTTCTTT

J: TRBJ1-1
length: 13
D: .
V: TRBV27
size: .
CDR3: CASSFSGDTEAFF
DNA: TGTGCCAGCAGTTTTTCAGGGGACACTGAAGCTTTCTTT

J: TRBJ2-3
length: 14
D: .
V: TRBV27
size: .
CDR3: CASSLSRLTDTQYF
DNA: TGTGCCAGCAGTTTGTCCAGGCTCACAGATACGCAGTATTTT

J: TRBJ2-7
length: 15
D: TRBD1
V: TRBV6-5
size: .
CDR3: CASSSPGQALYEQYF
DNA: TGTGCCAGCAGTTCCCCGGGACAGGCCCTCTACGAGCAGTACTTC